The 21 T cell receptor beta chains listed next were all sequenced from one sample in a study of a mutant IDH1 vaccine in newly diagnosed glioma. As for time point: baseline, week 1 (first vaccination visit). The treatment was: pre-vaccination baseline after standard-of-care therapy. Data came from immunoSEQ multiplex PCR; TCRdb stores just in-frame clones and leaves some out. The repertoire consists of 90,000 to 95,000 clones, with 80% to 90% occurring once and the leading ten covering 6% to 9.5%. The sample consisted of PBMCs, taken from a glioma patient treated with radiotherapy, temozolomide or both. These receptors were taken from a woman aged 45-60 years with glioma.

Written as DNA, the CDR3 is TGCAGCGTGGGGGAGCCAGGGGACGTCCTGACTTTC. This encodes CSVGEPGDVLTF. The rearrangement uses TRBV29-1 and TRBJ2-6, with a possible D match to TRBD1 (6 bases). The CDR3 sequence is 12 residues long. The germline V gene encodes CDR1 SQVTM and CDR2 ANQGSEA. The ends were cut back, 6 bases at V and 11 bases at J, with 14 bases in the middle.

The CDR3: CASSVGQGTSYEQYF. The CDR3 region has the DNA TGTGCCAGCAGCGTTGGACAGGGGACCTCCTACGAGCAGTACTTC. The chain employs TRBV9 and TRBJ2-5; 9 positions match TRBD1. The last part of the DNA fits TRBJ2-7 better; the J call may be wrong. Germline CDR1 SGDLS, CDR2 YYNGEE. This CDR3 region has 15 residues.

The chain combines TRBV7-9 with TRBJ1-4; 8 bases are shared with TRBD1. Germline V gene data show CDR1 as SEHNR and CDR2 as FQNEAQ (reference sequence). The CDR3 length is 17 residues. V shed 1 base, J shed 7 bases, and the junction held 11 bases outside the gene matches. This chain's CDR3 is CASSLGGSAGQGEKLFF. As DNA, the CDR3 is TGTGCCAGCAGCTTAGGAGGATCGGCAGGACAGGGTGAAAAACTGTTTTTT.

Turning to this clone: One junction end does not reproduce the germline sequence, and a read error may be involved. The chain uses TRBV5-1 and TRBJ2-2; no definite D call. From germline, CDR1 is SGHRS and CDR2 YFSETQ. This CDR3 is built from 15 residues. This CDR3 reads CASSLESANTGELFF. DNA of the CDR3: TGCGCCAGCAGCTTGGAGTCCGCGAATACCGGGGAGCTGTTTTTT.

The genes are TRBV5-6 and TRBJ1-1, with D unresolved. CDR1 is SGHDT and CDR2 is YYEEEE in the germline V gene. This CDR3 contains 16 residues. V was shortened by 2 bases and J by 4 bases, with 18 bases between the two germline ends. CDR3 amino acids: CASSLAGSGEGTEAFF. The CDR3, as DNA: TGTGCCAGCAGCTTAGCCGGGTCTGGAGAGGGCACTGAAGCTTTCTTT.

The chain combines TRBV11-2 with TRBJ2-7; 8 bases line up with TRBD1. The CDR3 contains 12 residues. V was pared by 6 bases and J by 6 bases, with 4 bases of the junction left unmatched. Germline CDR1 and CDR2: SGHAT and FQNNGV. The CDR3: CASSRTGFEQYF. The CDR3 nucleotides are TGTGCCAGCAGTCGGACAGGGTTCGAGCAGTACTTC.

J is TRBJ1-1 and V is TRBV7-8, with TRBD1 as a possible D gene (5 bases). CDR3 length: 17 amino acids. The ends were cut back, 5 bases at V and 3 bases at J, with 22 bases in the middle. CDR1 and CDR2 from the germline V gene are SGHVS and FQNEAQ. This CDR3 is CASSLSPAAGQYTEAFF. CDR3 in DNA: TGTGCCAGCAGCCTTAGTCCGGCGGCAGGGCAGTACACTGAAGCTTTCTTT.

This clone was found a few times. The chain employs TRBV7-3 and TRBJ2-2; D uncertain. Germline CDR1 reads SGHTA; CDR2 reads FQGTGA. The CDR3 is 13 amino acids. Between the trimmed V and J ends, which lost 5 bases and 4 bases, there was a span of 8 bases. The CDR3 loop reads CASSPRSTGELFF. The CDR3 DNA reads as TGTGCCAGCAGCCCCCGAAGCACCGGGGAGCTGTTTTTT.

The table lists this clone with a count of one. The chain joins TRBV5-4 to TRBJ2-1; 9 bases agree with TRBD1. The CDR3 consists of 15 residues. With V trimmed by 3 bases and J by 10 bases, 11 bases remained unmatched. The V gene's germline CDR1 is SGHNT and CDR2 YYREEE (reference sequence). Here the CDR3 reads CASSSTGTGIGEQFF. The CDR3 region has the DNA TGTGCCAGCAGCTCAACCGGGACAGGGATAGGCGAGCAGTTCTTC.

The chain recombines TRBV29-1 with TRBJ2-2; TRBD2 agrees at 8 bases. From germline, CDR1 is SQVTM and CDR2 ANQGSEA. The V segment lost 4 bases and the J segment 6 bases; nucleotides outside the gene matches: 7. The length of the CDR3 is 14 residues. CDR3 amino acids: CSVARREVSGELFF. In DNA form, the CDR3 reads TGCAGCGTTGCGAGGCGGGAGGTGTCCGGGGAGCTGTTTTTT.

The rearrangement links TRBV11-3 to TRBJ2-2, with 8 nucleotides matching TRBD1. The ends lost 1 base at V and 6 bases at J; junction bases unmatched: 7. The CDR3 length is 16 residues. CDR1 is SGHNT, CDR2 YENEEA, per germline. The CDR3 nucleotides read TGTGCCAGCAGCTTAGGGGACAGGCGGGTGGCCGGGGAGCTGTTTTTT. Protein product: CASSLGDRRVAGELFF.

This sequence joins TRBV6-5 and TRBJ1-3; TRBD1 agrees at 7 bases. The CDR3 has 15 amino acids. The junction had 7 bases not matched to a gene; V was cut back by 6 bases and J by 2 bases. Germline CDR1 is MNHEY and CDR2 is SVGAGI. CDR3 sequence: CASSRRQGAGNTIYF. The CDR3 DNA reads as TGTGCCAGCAGCCGCCGGCAGGGGGCTGGAAACACCATATATTTT.

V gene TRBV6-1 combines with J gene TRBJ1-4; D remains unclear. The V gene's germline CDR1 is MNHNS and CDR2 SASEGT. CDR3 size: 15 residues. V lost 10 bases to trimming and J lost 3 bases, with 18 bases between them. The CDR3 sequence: CAIPAPHRANEKLFF. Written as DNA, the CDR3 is TGTGCCATCCCTGCCCCCCATCGGGCTAATGAAAAACTGTTTTTT.

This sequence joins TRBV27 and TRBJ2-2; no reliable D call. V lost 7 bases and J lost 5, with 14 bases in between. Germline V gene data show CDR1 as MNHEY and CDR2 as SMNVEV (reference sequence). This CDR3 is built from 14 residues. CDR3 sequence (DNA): TGTGCCAGCAACCAACGTAGGTCAACCGGGGAGCTGTTTTTT. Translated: CASNQRRSTGELFF.

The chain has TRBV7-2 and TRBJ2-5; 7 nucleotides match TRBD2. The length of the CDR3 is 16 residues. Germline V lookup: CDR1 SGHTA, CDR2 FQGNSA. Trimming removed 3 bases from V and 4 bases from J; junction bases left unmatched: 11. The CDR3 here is CASSFAGRVAGETQYF. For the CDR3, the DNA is TGTGCCAGCAGCTTCGCTGGGAGGGTCGCGGGAGAGACCCAGTACTTC.

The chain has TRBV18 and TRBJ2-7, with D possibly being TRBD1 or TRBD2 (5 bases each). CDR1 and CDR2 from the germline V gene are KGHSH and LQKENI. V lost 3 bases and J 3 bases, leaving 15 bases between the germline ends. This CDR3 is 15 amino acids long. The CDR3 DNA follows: TGTGCCAGCTCACCCAGGGACGTCGGGAACTACGAGCAGTACTTC. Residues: CASSPRDVGNYEQYF.

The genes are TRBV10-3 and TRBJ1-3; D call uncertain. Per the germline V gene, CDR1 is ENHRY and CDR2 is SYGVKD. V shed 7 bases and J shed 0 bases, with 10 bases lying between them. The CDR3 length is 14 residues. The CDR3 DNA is TGTGCCATCACTTACGAGGACTCTGGAAACACCATATATTTT. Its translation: CAITYEDSGNTIYF.

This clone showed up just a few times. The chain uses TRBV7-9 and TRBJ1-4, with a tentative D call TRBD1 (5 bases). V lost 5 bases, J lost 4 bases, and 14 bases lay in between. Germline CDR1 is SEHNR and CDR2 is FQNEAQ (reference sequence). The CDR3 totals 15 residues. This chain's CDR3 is CASSLGRTFNEKLFF. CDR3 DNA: TGTGCCAGCAGCCTGGGACGGACCTTTAATGAAAAACTGTTTTTT.

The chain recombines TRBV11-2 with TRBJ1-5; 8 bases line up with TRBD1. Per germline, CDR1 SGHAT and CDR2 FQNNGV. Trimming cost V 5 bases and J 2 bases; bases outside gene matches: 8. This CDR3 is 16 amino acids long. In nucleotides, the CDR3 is TGTGCCAGCAGCCCCGGGACAGGATCTGGCAATCAGCCCCAGCATTTT. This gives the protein CASSPGTGSGNQPQHF.

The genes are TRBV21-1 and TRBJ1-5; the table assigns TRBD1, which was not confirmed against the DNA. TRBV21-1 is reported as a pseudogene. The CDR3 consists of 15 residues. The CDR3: CASSPRGQGDQPQHF. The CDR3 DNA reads TGTGCCAGCAGCCCCCGGGGGCAGGGGGATCAGCCCCAGCATTTT.

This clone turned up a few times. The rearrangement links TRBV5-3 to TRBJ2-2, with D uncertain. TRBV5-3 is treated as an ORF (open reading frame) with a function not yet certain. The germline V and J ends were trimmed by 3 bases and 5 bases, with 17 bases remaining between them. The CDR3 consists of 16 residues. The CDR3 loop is CARSSGRAARTGELFF. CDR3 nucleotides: TGTGCCAGAAGCTCCGGTAGGGCTGCCAGAACCGGGGAGCTGTTTTTT.